What follows are 25 T cell receptor beta chains derived from one specimen sequenced in a study of siplizumab effects on memory and regulatory T cells. TCRdb's table, derived via immunoSEQ multiplex PCR, lists solely in-frame clones and lacks some. Here the sample spans about 40,000 clones, roughly 90% being singletons. What was sequenced was naive CD4+ T cells sorted from blood. The source of these receptors is a human donor in good health.

The chain uses TRBV7-2 and TRBJ2-5; D may be TRBD2 (5 bases). V gave up 2 bases and J gave up 5 bases, with 12 bases separating them. This CDR3 comprises 14 residues. Germline CDR1 is SGHTA and CDR2 is FQGNSA. CDR3 nucleotide sequence: TGTGCCAGCAGCTTACGGAACGGGATGGAGACCCAGTACTTC. This gives the protein CASSLRNGMETQYF.

CDR3 amino acids: CSVSTGQGDTEAFF. The CDR3 DNA follows: TGCAGCGTATCCACCGGACAGGGCGACACTGAAGCTTTCTTT. The J gene is TRBJ1-1, the V gene TRBV29-1; 8 bases align to TRBD1. The CDR3 sequence is 14 residues long. Trimming took 6 bases from V and 3 from J; bases not matched to a gene: 9. Germline V gene lookup returns CDR1 SQVTM and CDR2 ANQGSEA.

The CDR3 reads CASSYTGQGNTEAFF. The CDR3 region has the DNA TGTGCCAGCAGTTACACAGGGCAGGGGAACACTGAAGCTTTCTTT. V and J are TRBV6-6 and TRBJ1-1; possibly TRBD1 for D (6 bases). Trimming shortened V by 2 bases and J by 1 base, and 11 bases separated the two germline ends. The CDR3 covers 15 residues. In germline, CDR1 is MNHNY, CDR2 SVGAGI (reference sequence).

This chain uses TRBV11-2 with TRBJ2-3; D gene uncertain. The germline V gene has CDR1 SGHAT and CDR2 FQNNGV. The V gene lost 1 base and the J gene lost 2 bases, with 13 bases spanning the gap. This CDR3 has 16 residues. CDR3 DNA sequence: TGTGCCAGCAGCTTAGGGATTACGGGTCTCACAGATACGCAGTATTTT. Translating gives CASSLGITGLTDTQYF.

The gene calls are TRBV9 and TRBJ2-7; the D call may be TRBD1 or TRBD2 (7 bases each). The V end lost 0 bases, the J end lost 6 bases, and 16 bases lay between the germline ends. This CDR3 is built from 15 residues. The germline CDR1 and CDR2 sequences are SGDLS and YYNGEE. The CDR3 loop is CASSVGTTGRVEQYF. DNA for the CDR3: TGTGCCAGCAGCGTAGGAACGACAGGGAGGGTCGAGCAGTACTTC.

The chain joins TRBV18 to TRBJ2-2, with no clear D. In germline, CDR1 is KGHSH, CDR2 LQKENI. Trimming took 4 bases from V and 0 from J, leaving 9 bases between them. The CDR3 length is 15 residues. The CDR3 DNA sequence: TGTGCCAGCTCACAACTGGCGTCGAACACCGGGGAGCTGTTTTTT. This translates into CASSQLASNTGELFF.

This clone was picked up one time. This chain joins TRBV5-1 and TRBJ2-5; 13 bases line up with TRBD2. V was pared by 3 bases and J by 4 bases, with 12 bases of the junction left unmatched. Germline V gives CDR1 SGHRS, CDR2 YFSETQ. CDR3 length: 18 amino acids. DNA for the CDR3: TGCGCCAGCAGCTCAGGACTAGCGGGAGAAATGGTGCGAGAGACCCAGTACTTC. Amino acid sequence: CASSSGLAGEMVRETQYF.

This clone was counted between two and nine times. The rearrangement links TRBV10-1 to TRBJ2-2; 7 bases agree with TRBD1. The CDR3 extends over 15 amino acids. V lost 5 bases, J lost 0 bases, and 3 bases stayed unmatched. CDR1 is WNHNN and CDR2 is SYGVQD in the germline V gene (reference sequence). CDR3 amino acids: CASSRGGPNTGELFF. The CDR3 DNA reads as TGCGCCAGCAGTAGAGGGGGCCCGAACACCGGGGAGCTGTTTTTT.

This chain joins TRBV5-4 and TRBJ2-7; the D is unclear. V gave up 0 bases and J gave up 3 bases, with 7 bases separating them. Germline CDR1 is SGHNT and CDR2 is YYREEE (reference sequence). This CDR3 comprises 13 residues. CDR3 sequence: CASSLEAGYEQYF. The CDR3 DNA is TGTGCCAGCAGCTTGGAGGCAGGCTACGAGCAGTACTTC.

V and J are TRBV30 and TRBJ2-4, with 13 bases fitting TRBD2. Unmatched junction bases numbered 10, after V lost 2 bases and J lost 6 bases. The CDR3 is 17 amino acids. Germline values: CDR1 GTSNPN, CDR2 SVGIG (reference sequence). The CDR3 sequence: CAWSIQGLAGSGNIQYF. CDR3 nucleotides: TGTGCCTGGAGTATCCAGGGACTAGCGGGATCCGGAAACATTCAGTACTTC.

The genes are TRBV18 and TRBJ2-7, with 7 bases lining up with TRBD1. CDR3 length: 15 amino acids. The trim removed 0 bases at V and 5 bases at J, leaving 7 bases unmatched. Germline values: CDR1 KGHSH, CDR2 LQKENI. CDR3 coding DNA: TGTGCCAGCTCACCACCGAAGAGGGGGCAGGACGAGCAGTACTTC. Translation: CASSPPKRGQDEQYF.

This chain connects TRBV11-2 to TRBJ2-7; D gene ambiguous. Germline loops: CDR1 SGHAT, CDR2 FQNNGV. The CDR3 is made up of 11 amino acids. V gave up 2 bases and J gave up 5 bases, with 4 bases separating them. For the CDR3, the DNA is TGTGCCAGCAGCTTAATCCACGAGCAGTACTTC. Amino acids: CASSLIHEQYF.

DNA for the CDR3: TGTGCCAGCAGCTTGCAGTCACCCCTTTACGGCTACACCTTC. The encoded protein is CASSLQSPLYGYTF. The chain links TRBV5-4 to TRBJ1-2, with D uncertain. V dropped 1 base and J dropped 8 bases, with 15 bases sitting between them. The CDR3 is 14 amino acids. Per germline, CDR1 SGHNT and CDR2 YYREEE (reference sequence).

The V gene is TRBV2, the J gene TRBJ1-2, with unresolved D. This CDR3 is 11 amino acids long. CDR1 and CDR2 from the germline V gene are SNHLY and FYNNEI. The V gene lost 6 bases and the J gene lost 7 bases, with 9 bases spanning the gap. The CDR3, as DNA: TGTGCCAGCAGCCAGCGTCTTGGCTACACCTTC. This translates into CASSQRLGYTF.

The chain's CDR3 is CASSRPSTGAYEQYF. The CDR3 DNA sequence: TGCGCCAGCAGCCGGCCTAGTACAGGGGCCTACGAGCAGTACTTC. The V gene is TRBV4-1, the J gene TRBJ2-7; 7 nucleotides line up with TRBD1. This CDR3 comprises 15 residues. CDR1 is MGHRA and CDR2 is YSYEKL in the germline V gene. Trimming took 4 bases from V and 2 from J; bases not matched to a gene: 8.

The CDR3: CASSYGDQPQHF. The DNA for the CDR3 is TGTGCCAGCAGTTACGGGGATCAGCCCCAGCATTTT. The chain carries TRBV6-5 and TRBJ1-5, with unresolved D. V lost 2 bases and J lost 5, with 4 bases in between. The CDR3 totals 12 residues. Germline V gene lookup returns CDR1 MNHEY and CDR2 SVGAGI.

This chain links TRBV5-6 with TRBJ2-3, with TRBD2 as a possible D gene (5 bases). Trimming removed 7 bases from V and 5 bases from J, with 11 bases in between. Germline loops: CDR1 SGHDT, CDR2 YYEEEE. This CDR3 has 12 residues. CDR3 in amino acids: CASWLRGDTQYF. The CDR3 DNA is TGTGCCAGCTGGCTCCGGGGAGATACGCAGTATTTT.

This chain connects TRBV6-5 to TRBJ1-2; 7 nucleotides line up with TRBD1. V was clipped by 5 bases and J by 8 bases; unmatched bases: 14. Germline V gene sequence: CDR1 MNHEY, CDR2 SVGAGI. There are 15 residues in the CDR3. The CDR3 region is CASSPDREGLRGYTF. CDR3 bases: TGTGCCAGCAGTCCCGACAGGGAGGGCTTAAGGGGCTACACCTTC.

The chain carries TRBV12-5 and TRBJ2-3; the D is unclear. Trimming took off 5 bases at V and 6 bases at J, with 6 bases between the two ends. The germline V gene encodes CDR1 LGHNT and CDR2 FRNRAP. The CDR3 runs to 11 residues. The CDR3 DNA reads as TGTGCTAGTGGTCCGGAGGATACGCAGTATTTT. Its protein is CASGPEDTQYF.

The J gene is TRBJ2-3, the V gene TRBV4-2, with 10 bases fitting TRBD2. This CDR3 is 15 amino acids long. Germline-derived CDR1 and CDR2 are LGHNA and YNFKEQ. Trimming at V came to 4 bases and at J to 1 base, leaving 2 bases not matched to a gene. CDR3 sequence (DNA): TGTGCCAGCAGCCCTGGGACTAGCGGCACAGATACGCAGTATTTT. It specifies CASSPGTSGTDTQYF.

As regards this clone: The junction departs from germline at one end; a sequencing error may be responsible. The rearrangement joins TRBV7-7 to TRBJ2-5; TRBD1 matches 8 bases. Germline V gene data show CDR1 as SSHAT and CDR2 as FNYEAQ (reference sequence). This CDR3 region has 13 residues. This CDR3 reads CASSPDRGETQYF. Written as DNA, the CDR3 is TGTGCTAGCAGCCCCGACAGGGGAGAGACCCAGTACTTC.

The V call is TRBV6-6, the J call TRBJ1-3; D possibly corresponds to TRBD1 (6 bases). Deletions cut 4 bases from V and 0 bases from J, with 10 bases between. Germline loops: CDR1 MNHNY, CDR2 SVGAGI (reference sequence). This CDR3 has 15 amino acids. This CDR3 reads CASSLQGYSGNTIYF. The CDR3 nucleotides read TGTGCCAGCAGTTTACAGGGCTACTCTGGAAACACCATATATTTT.

This clone was seen just once. This chain connects TRBV6-5 to TRBJ1-3; D possibly corresponds to TRBD1 (6 bases). This CDR3 contains 16 residues. Looked up from germline, CDR1 is MNHEY and CDR2 is SVGAGI. With 0 bases removed from V and 2 bases from J, the gap between germline ends came to 11 bases. CDR3 residues: CASSYSSGAAGNTIYF. CDR3 coding DNA: TGTGCCAGCAGTTACTCGTCGGGGGCGGCTGGAAACACCATATATTTT.

The count of this clone is one. The rearrangement links TRBV5-1 to TRBJ1-4; 8 bases are a match to TRBD1. Germline V lookup: CDR1 SGHRS, CDR2 YFSETQ. Unmatched junction bases numbered 5, after V lost 3 bases and J lost 4 bases. The CDR3 is made up of 15 amino acids. The CDR3 sequence: CASSSQGAGNEKLFF. The DNA of the CDR3 is TGCGCCAGCAGCTCGCAGGGGGCCGGTAATGAAAAACTGTTTTTT.

The rearrangement joins TRBV29-1 to TRBJ1-1; D is perhaps TRBD1 (6 bases). V was pared by 3 bases and J by 0 bases, with 11 bases between. Germline CDR1 reads SQVTM; CDR2 reads ANQGSEA. The CDR3 covers 14 residues. The CDR3 region has the DNA TGCAGCGTTGACGAGGCAGGGGTGAACACTGAAGCTTTCTTT. Amino acids: CSVDEAGVNTEAFF.